This T cell receptor beta chain comes out of a study of T cells after yellow fever vaccination. Study-level points and caveats: Overall, a small share of clonotypes was seen in both CD4 and CD8 compartments.

CDR1 and CDR2 (germline): SNHLY, FYNNEI. Trimming took 4 bases from V and 1 from J, leaving 7 bases between them. The CDR3 consists of 13 residues. Comments on this clonotype: Its antigen is currently unknown.

5'RACE template switching added a universal primer site and UMIs to TCR cDNA. Each CDR3 protein is one row after TCRdb ran MiXCR on the 5' RACE reads. The repertoire consists of some 340,000 distinct CDR3 sequences, with roughly a tenth occurring once and the leading ten covering about 3.5%. This clonotype originated in a man aged 18 to 30 who received the YFV17D yellow fever vaccine. The genes are TRBV2 and TRBJ1-1, with D unresolved. The source was CD4+ T cells sorted from PBMCs, collected 45 days after the yellow fever booster vaccination. The CDR3, as DNA: TGTGCCAGCAGTGGAGGGTGGAACACTGAAGCTTTCTTT. Its protein is CASSGGWNTEAFF.